Presented here are 23 T cell receptor beta chains from one specimen sequenced in a study of control samples from healthy donors and cancer patients. The table came from immunoSEQ multiplex PCR; TCRdb's copy has only in-frame clones and leaves some out. The table shows 100,000 to 150,000 clones, with approximately 92% occurring only once. Sequences were obtained from blood. The receptors come from a man in his forties or fifties in good health.

The chain is built from TRBV19 and TRBJ1-3; D gene unclear. The CDR3 is made up of 15 amino acids. Trimming took 4 bases from V and 4 from J, leaving 14 bases between them. CDR1 and CDR2 from the germline V gene are LNHDA and SQIVND (reference sequence). CDR3 sequence (DNA): TGTGCCAGTAGTACCCCGGTATTGGAGGGAAACACCATATATTTT. Translation gives CASSTPVLEGNTIYF.

J is TRBJ1-6 and V is TRBV19, with 7 bases matching TRBD1. The V gene's germline CDR1 is LNHDA and CDR2 SQIVND (reference sequence). The CDR3 runs to 14 residues. The V and J ends lost 8 bases and 5 bases, in that order; junction bases with no gene match: 6. This CDR3 reads CASGDRVDNSPLHF. CDR3 sequence (DNA): TGTGCCAGTGGAGACAGGGTTGATAATTCACCCCTCCACTTT.

This rearrangement joins TRBV27 to TRBJ2-2; D unresolved. Between the trimmed V and J ends, which lost 0 bases and 9 bases, there was a span of 8 bases. The CDR3 contains 13 residues. The germline gives CDR1 MNHEY, CDR2 SMNVEV (reference sequence). The CDR3 coding sequence is TGTGCCAGCAGTTTATCACCCCGCAGGGAGCTGTTTTTT. Translated, it gives CASSLSPRRELFF.

J is TRBJ1-2 and V is TRBV9, with D tentatively TRBD1 (5 bases). Germline lookup yields CDR1 SGDLS and CDR2 YYNGEE. CDR3 length: 13 amino acids. V lost 0 bases, J lost 7 bases, and 10 bases lay in between. CDR3 sequence: CASSVGRVPGYTF. Here the CDR3 DNA reads TGTGCCAGCAGCGTAGGCAGGGTGCCTGGCTACACCTTC.

The gene calls are TRBV6-5 and TRBJ1-2; unclear D gene. CDR1 is MNHEY and CDR2 is SVGAGI in the germline V gene. The CDR3 contains 11 residues. Trimming cost V 9 bases and J 4 bases, with 9 bases left between them. The CDR3 DNA reads TGTGCCAGTTCGGGAGGCTATGGCTACACCTTC. Amino acids: CASSGGYGYTF.

The rearrangement joins TRBV13 to TRBJ2-7, with D perhaps matching TRBD1 (6 bases). The V gene lost 0 bases and the J gene lost 7 bases, with 13 bases spanning the gap. CDR1 and CDR2 from the germline V gene are PRHDT and FYEKMQ (reference sequence). CDR3 size: 14 residues. CDR3 loop: CASSLGQVDREQYF. The CDR3 DNA follows: TGTGCCAGCAGCTTAGGACAGGTCGACAGGGAGCAGTACTTC.

This sequence joins TRBV6-5 and TRBJ2-7, with D maybe TRBD2 (5 bases). Trimming took 7 bases from V and 0 from J, leaving 13 bases between them. The CDR3 has 14 amino acids. Germline values: CDR1 MNHEY, CDR2 SVGAGI. In DNA, the CDR3 is TGTGCCAGCAAGATCCGGGGTAGCTCCTACGAGCAGTACTTC. Amino acids: CASKIRGSSYEQYF.

This chain uses TRBV20-1 with TRBJ2-3; D not certain. Trimming took 3 bases from V and 4 from J, leaving 5 bases between them. Germline lookup yields CDR1 DFQATT and CDR2 SNEGSKA (reference sequence). The CDR3 is 11 amino acids. CDR3 residues: CSASLPDTQYF. The CDR3 DNA sequence: TGCAGTGCTAGCTTGCCAGATACGCAGTATTTT.

This chain joins TRBV6-2 or TRBV6-3 and TRBJ2-5; D is undetermined. This CDR3 region has 13 residues. The V end was cut by 3 bases, the J end by 5 bases, with 10 bases between. Germline CDR1 MNHEY, CDR2 SVGEGT. CDR3 loop: CASSYGRLETQYF. The CDR3 DNA sequence: TGTGCCAGCAGTTATGGCCGGTTGGAGACCCAGTACTTC.

This clone has a single count. The chain is built from TRBV4-1 and TRBJ1-6, with 7 bases identical to TRBD1. There are 18 residues in the CDR3. Trimming at V came to 1 base and at J to 7 bases, leaving 13 bases not matched to a gene. The V gene's germline CDR1 is MGHRA and CDR2 YSYEKL. The CDR3 reads CASSQGHRGSPGNSPLHF. DNA of the CDR3: TGCGCCAGCAGCCAAGGCCACAGGGGCTCGCCCGGAAATTCACCCCTCCACTTT.

This chain uses TRBV5-1 with TRBJ1-1, with D unclear. The germline gives CDR1 SGHRS, CDR2 YFSETQ. The V and J ends lost 4 bases and 0 bases respectively, with 10 bases between them. This CDR3 has 14 residues. Here the CDR3 reads CASSTDGMNTEAFF. CDR3 nucleotides: TGCGCCAGCAGCACAGACGGCATGAACACTGAAGCTTTCTTT.

The table lists this clone with a count of one. V gene TRBV9 combines with J gene TRBJ2-1; TRBD2 aligns across 8 bases. Germline assignment: CDR1 SGDLS and CDR2 YYNGEE. The CDR3 has 15 amino acids. J lost 10 bases, V lost 0 bases, and 9 bases had no gene match. The CDR3 coding sequence is TGTGCCAGCAGCGTAGTGCCCAGCGGGGGTGGCGAGCAGTTCTTC. This translates into CASSVVPSGGGEQFF.

Of note for this clone: A junction boundary mismatches the germline segment, possibly from a read error. The chain is built from TRBV6-5 and TRBJ2-5, with D unresolved. Per the germline V gene, CDR1 is MNHEY and CDR2 is SVGAGI. The CDR3 loop spans 12 amino acids. CDR3 DNA sequence: TGTGCCGGCAGTTACGACCAAGAGACCCAGTACTTC. It is translated as CAGSYDQETQYF.

J is TRBJ1-6 and V is TRBV2; 11 positions agree with TRBD1. The CDR3 is 15 amino acids. Per the germline V gene, CDR1 is SNHLY and CDR2 is FYNNEI. V lost 3 bases to trimming and J lost 10 bases; unmatched junction nucleotides: 5. The DNA for the CDR3 is TGTGCCAGCAGTGATAGGACAGGGGGCGTATCACCCCTCCACTTT. Encoded protein: CASSDRTGGVSPLHF.

The chain joins TRBV14 to TRBJ2-7; D remains ambiguous. The V gene's germline CDR1 is SGHDN and CDR2 FVKESK. The V and J ends lost 0 bases and 5 bases respectively, with 11 bases between them. This CDR3 is 14 amino acids long. CDR3 in DNA: TGTGCCAGCAGCCAAGAGCTGGGCAATCACGAGCAGTACTTC. It yields the protein CASSQELGNHEQYF.

This clone has only a few counts. The rearrangement uses TRBV7-9 and TRBJ1-5; TRBD1 might be the D (5 bases). There are 15 residues in the CDR3. Trimming stripped 5 bases from V and 3 bases from J, with 14 bases between. CDR1 is SEHNR and CDR2 is FQNEAQ in the germline V gene (reference sequence). Here the CDR3 reads CASSPGARDNQPQHF. The CDR3 nucleotides read TGTGCCAGCAGCCCCGGGGCCAGGGACAATCAGCCCCAGCATTTT.

This clone was detected once. The V gene is TRBV6-5, the J gene TRBJ1-5; D unclear. Trimming stripped 8 bases from V and 3 bases from J, with 14 bases between. This CDR3 comprises 14 residues. Germline V gene lookup returns CDR1 MNHEY and CDR2 SVGAGI. The DNA of the CDR3 is TGTGCCAGCGGGGTTGCAGCGTTCAATCAGCCCCAGCATTTT. Translating it yields CASGVAAFNQPQHF.

The gene calls are TRBV15 and TRBJ1-1, with D unresolved. The CDR3 length is 14 residues. V was trimmed by 3 bases and J by 6 bases, leaving 14 bases between them. The germline gives CDR1 LNHNV, CDR2 YYDKDF (reference sequence). Written as DNA, the CDR3 is TGTGCCACCAGCAGGGCTATTGGGCCGGCTGAAGCTTTCTTT. This codes for CATSRAIGPAEAFF.

The rearrangement uses TRBV24-1 and TRBJ2-2, with 8 nucleotides matching TRBD1. This CDR3 region has 15 residues. The germline V gene has CDR1 KGHDR and CDR2 SFDVKD. V lost 5 bases, J lost 6 bases, and 7 bases stayed unmatched. CDR3 bases: TGTGCCACCAGTGCCGGACAGGGTTTGTCCGGGGAGCTGTTTTTT. Its protein is CATSAGQGLSGELFF.

DNA of the CDR3: TGTGCCAGCAGCGTAGTACCCCAGGGGGCAGTCTATGGCTACACCTTC. This sequence encodes CASSVVPQGAVYGYTF. V gene TRBV9 combines with J gene TRBJ1-2; TRBD1 aligns across 8 bases. The CDR3 consists of 16 residues. CDR1 is SGDLS and CDR2 is YYNGEE in the germline V gene. V lost 0 bases and J lost 4; bases outside the gene matches: 8.

The rearrangement joins TRBV6-2 or TRBV6-3 to TRBJ2-7; D unclear. The CDR3 totals 13 residues. Germline values: CDR1 MNHEY, CDR2 SVGEGT. The ends were cut back, 6 bases at V and 4 bases at J, with 13 bases in the middle. CDR3 sequence: CASSNGPSYEQYF. DNA of the CDR3: TGTGCCAGCAGCAACGGACCCTCTTACGAGCAGTACTTC.

The chain recombines TRBV7-8 with TRBJ2-7; TRBD1 aligns across 10 bases. V shed 11 bases and J 0 bases; nucleotides not matched to a gene: 4. CDR1 SGHVS and CDR2 FQNEAQ come from the germline V gene. This CDR3 has 13 residues. CDR3 in amino acids: CASTGGPSYEQYF. The CDR3 region has the DNA TGTGCCTCGACAGGGGGCCCCTCCTACGAGCAGTACTTC.

V usage is TRBV6-6 and J usage is TRBJ2-5; 7 bases are a match to TRBD2. The CDR3 spans 16 residues. CDR1 is MNHNY, CDR2 SVGAGI, per germline (reference sequence). After removal of 2 bases from V and 7 bases from J, the junction contained 13 bases not matched to a gene. The CDR3 nucleotides read TGTGCCAGCAGTTACCGTCCCCAGCGCGGGAGTGGGACCCAGTACTTC. Protein: CASSYRPQRGSGTQYF.